The 12 T cell receptor beta chains below were found in one sample sequenced in a study of beta chain features in type 1 diabetes (dated by TCRdb to the late 2010s). Library method: the immunoSEQ multiplex PCR assay. The entire amount of isolated RNA was reverse transcribed using the High Capacity cDNA Reverse Transcription Kit, so the sequenced TCRB transcripts were expressed ones. What TCRdb holds here is the immuneACCESS table cut down to in-frame rearrangements. Part of the clones is not present; checked against another copy, under half of the missing clones reflect an unresolved V gene, and the others are unexplained. Across this sample there are about 53,000 clones, with 55% to 80% seen only once. The ten largest clones capture around 0.29% of the sample. Study-level results and caveats: Type 1 diabetes patients showed a moderate but significant shortening of TCRB CDR3 length in all four CD4+ subsets.

No antigens are known for them. The sample taken for sequencing was stem cell memory CD4+ T cells from blood. According to the study, the label for this sample's cell subset or site signals: stem cell-like memory CD4+ T cells. The receptor source for this set is a woman aged 25 to 45 with type 1 diabetes.

There are a few counts of this clone. The chain recombines TRBV4-2 with TRBJ2-1, with 8 bases matching TRBD2. After removal of 2 bases from V and 3 bases from J, the junction contained 9 bases not matched to a gene. Germline CDR1 reads LGHNA; CDR2 reads YNFKEQ. This CDR3 comprises 17 residues. This chain's CDR3 is CASSQPQGLGYYNEQFF. CDR3 DNA: TGTGCCAGCAGCCAACCCCAGGGACTAGGTTACTACAATGAGCAGTTCTTC.

This rearrangement joins TRBV18 to TRBJ2-5; 9 positions agree with TRBD1. Germline CDR1 and CDR2: KGHSH and LQKENI. The CDR3 is 15 residues long. Trimming took 4 bases from V and 5 from J; bases not matched to a gene: 8. The CDR3 spells CASSRDREERETQYF. DNA of the CDR3: TGTGCCAGCTCACGGGACAGGGAGGAACGTGAGACCCAGTACTTC.

This clone was counted a single time. This sequence joins TRBV5-1 and TRBJ2-1, with 9 positions matching TRBD2. Germline lookup yields CDR1 SGHRS and CDR2 YFSETQ. The CDR3 is 14 amino acids. V lost 1 base, J lost 5 bases, and 1 base stayed unmatched. The CDR3 bases are TGCGCCAGCAGCTTGCCTAGCGGGAACAATGAGCAGTTCTTC. Translating gives CASSLPSGNNEQFF.

The rearrangement uses TRBV29-1 and TRBJ1-3; the match to TRBD1 covers 7 bases. With 6 bases clipped from V and 8 bases from J, the junction kept 7 bases outside the gene matches. This CDR3 is built from 12 residues. CDR1 is SQVTM and CDR2 is ANQGSEA in the germline V gene. CDR3 sequence: CSVEQGRDTIYF. CDR3 coding DNA: TGCAGCGTCGAACAGGGGAGGGACACCATATATTTT.

The rearrangement uses TRBV7-9 and TRBJ2-2, with D possibly TRBD1 on 6 matching bases. There are 15 residues in the CDR3. Germline V gene sequence: CDR1 SEHNR, CDR2 FQNEAQ (reference sequence). Between the trimmed V and J ends, which lost 3 bases and 5 bases, there was a span of 13 bases. Here the CDR3 DNA reads TGTGCCAGCAGCTTGGCAGGGGCCGGAACCGGGGAGCTGTTTTTT. Amino acid sequence: CASSLAGAGTGELFF.

Only one count was recorded for this clone. The rearrangement joins TRBV6-5 to TRBJ2-5; 7 bases are shared with TRBD1. Germline CDR1 MNHEY, CDR2 SVGAGI. This CDR3 has 16 amino acids. J lost 3 bases, V lost 3 bases, and 10 bases had no gene match. CDR3 sequence: CASSYSHVGTEETQYF. CDR3 nucleotides: TGTGCCAGCAGTTATTCGCACGTCGGGACAGAAGAGACCCAGTACTTC.

The V call is TRBV18, the J call TRBJ1-2; 7 bases map to TRBD1. CDR3 length: 14 residues. The germline gives CDR1 KGHSH, CDR2 LQKENI. V was pared by 1 base and J by 6 bases, with 5 bases of the junction left unmatched. The CDR3 is CASSPQGAANGYTF. The CDR3 DNA is TGTGCCAGCTCACCACAGGGGGCTGCGAATGGCTACACCTTC.

This chain joins TRBV9 and TRBJ2-1; the match to TRBD2 covers 9 bases. Germline lookup yields CDR1 SGDLS and CDR2 YYNGEE. With 1 base clipped from V and 9 bases from J, the junction kept 2 bases outside the gene matches. This CDR3 has 13 residues. The chain's CDR3 is CASSVRTSAEQFF. As DNA, the CDR3 is TGTGCCAGCAGCGTACGGACTAGCGCTGAGCAGTTCTTC.

This clone was detected a few times. The chain is built from TRBV25-1 and TRBJ1-2, with D possibly being TRBD1 (5 bases). There are 14 residues in the CDR3. V was pared by 0 bases and J by 4 bases, with 9 bases between. The germline V gene encodes CDR1 MGHDK and CDR2 SYGVNS. As DNA, the CDR3 is TGTGCCAGCAGTGAATATGACAGAGCCTATGGCTACACCTTC. It encodes CASSEYDRAYGYTF.

The chain employs TRBV2 and TRBJ2-3; TRBD1 matches at 8 bases. The V and J ends lost 4 bases and 0 bases, in that order; junction bases with no gene match: 3. This CDR3 has 15 residues. Looked up from germline, CDR1 is SNHLY and CDR2 is FYNNEI. The CDR3 sequence: CASSARDRSTDTQYF. CDR3 DNA sequence: TGTGCCAGCAGTGCCCGGGACAGGAGCACAGATACGCAGTATTTT.

The table lists this clone with a count of one. CDR3 sequence: CASSVGQSPTGELFF. CDR3 coding DNA: TGTGCCAGCAGCGTGGGGCAGTCGCCCACCGGGGAGCTGTTTTTT. V usage is TRBV9 and J usage is TRBJ2-2, with D maybe TRBD1 (5 bases). Per the germline V gene, CDR1 is SGDLS and CDR2 is YYNGEE. Trimming took 2 bases from V and 4 from J, leaving 12 bases between them. The CDR3 length is 15 residues.

V usage is TRBV7-9 and J usage is TRBJ2-5, with TRBD1 identical over 7 bases. V shed 3 bases and J 2 bases; nucleotides not matched to a gene: 9. The CDR3 spans 16 residues. CDR1 is SEHNR and CDR2 is FQNEAQ in the germline V gene (reference sequence). CDR3 in DNA: TGTGCCAGCAGCTTGGGGCGGACGACAGGGCAAGAGACCCAGTACTTC. Its protein product is CASSLGRTTGQETQYF.